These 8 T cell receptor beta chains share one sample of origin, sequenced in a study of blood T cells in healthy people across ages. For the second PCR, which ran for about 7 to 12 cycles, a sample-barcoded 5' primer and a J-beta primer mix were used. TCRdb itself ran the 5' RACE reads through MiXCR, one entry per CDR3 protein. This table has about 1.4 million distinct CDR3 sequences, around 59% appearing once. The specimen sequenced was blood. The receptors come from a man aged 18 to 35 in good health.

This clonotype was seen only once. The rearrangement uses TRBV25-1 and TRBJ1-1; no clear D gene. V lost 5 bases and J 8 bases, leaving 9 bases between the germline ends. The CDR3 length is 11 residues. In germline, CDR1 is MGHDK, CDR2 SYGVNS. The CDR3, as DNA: TGTGCCAGCAGTTCGGGTAAGGAAGCTTTCTTT. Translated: CASSSGKEAFF.

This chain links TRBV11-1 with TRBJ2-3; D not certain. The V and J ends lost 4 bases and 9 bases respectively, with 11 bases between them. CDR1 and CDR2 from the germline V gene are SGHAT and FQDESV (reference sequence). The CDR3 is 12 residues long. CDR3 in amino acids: CASSSQMATQYF. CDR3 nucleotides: TGTGCCAGCAGCTCGCAGATGGCCACGCAGTATTTT.

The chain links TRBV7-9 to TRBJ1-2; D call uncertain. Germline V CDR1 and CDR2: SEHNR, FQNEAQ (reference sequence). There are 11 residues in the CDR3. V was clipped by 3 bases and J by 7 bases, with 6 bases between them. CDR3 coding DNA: TGTGCCAGCAGCTTTGGTACTGGCTACACCTTC. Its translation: CASSFGTGYTF.

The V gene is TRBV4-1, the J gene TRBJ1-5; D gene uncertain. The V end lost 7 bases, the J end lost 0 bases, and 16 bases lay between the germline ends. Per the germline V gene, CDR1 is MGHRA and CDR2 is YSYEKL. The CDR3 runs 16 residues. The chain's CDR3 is CASTPSGPYSNQPQHF. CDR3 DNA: TGCGCCAGCACCCCGAGCGGGCCCTATAGCAATCAGCCCCAGCATTTT.

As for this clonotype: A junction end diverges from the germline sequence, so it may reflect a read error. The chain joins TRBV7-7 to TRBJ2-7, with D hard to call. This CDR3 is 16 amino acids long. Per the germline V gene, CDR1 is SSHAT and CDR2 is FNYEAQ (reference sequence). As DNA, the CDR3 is TGTGCTAGCAGTCCCCTTATAGAGAGGCCCCCCTACGAGCAGTACTTC. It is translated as CASSPLIERPPYEQYF.

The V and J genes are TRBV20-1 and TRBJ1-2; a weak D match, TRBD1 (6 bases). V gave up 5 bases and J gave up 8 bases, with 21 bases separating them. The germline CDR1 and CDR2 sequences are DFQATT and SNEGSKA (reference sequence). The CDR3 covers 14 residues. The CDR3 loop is CSAWSPGTSYGYTF. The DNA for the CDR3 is TGCAGTGCTTGGAGTCCCGGGACATCCTACGGCTACACCTTC.

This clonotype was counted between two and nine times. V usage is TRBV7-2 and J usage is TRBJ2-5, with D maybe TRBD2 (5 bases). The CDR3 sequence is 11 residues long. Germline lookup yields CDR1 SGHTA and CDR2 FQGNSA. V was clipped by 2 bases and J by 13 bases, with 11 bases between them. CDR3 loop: CASSLTLGLYF. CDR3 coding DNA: TGTGCCAGCAGCTTAACCCTTGGACTGTACTTC.

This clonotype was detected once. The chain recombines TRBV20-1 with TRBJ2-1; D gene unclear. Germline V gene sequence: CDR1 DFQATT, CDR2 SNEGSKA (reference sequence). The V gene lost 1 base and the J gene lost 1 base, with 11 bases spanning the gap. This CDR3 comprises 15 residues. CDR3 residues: CSARVVVGSYNEQFF. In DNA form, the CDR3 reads TGCAGTGCTAGAGTAGTAGTTGGGTCCTACAATGAGCAGTTCTTC.